One sample yielded the 27 T cell receptor beta chains listed below, sequenced in a study of response to subunit inactivated influenza vaccine. TCRdb re-derived calls from the RT-PCR reads in MiXCR, one entry per CDR3 protein. This table has about 530,000 distinct CDR3 sequences, 10% to 15% appearing once. The sample was PBMCs from blood, taken more than 35 days after vaccination. The receptors shown here come from a man between 50 and 59 years old who received an inactivated influenza vaccine.

This clonotype was counted many times. The CDR3 nucleotides read TGTGCCAGCACTCCAGTCGTTAGCTCCTACAATGAGCAGTTCTTC. Its protein product is CASTPVVSSYNEQFF. This rearrangement joins TRBV28 to TRBJ2-1; D is undetermined. The CDR3 has 15 residues. Germline CDR1 reads MDHEN; CDR2 reads SYDVKM. The V end lost 7 bases, the J end lost 0 bases, and 13 bases lay between the germline ends.

The chain uses TRBV3-1 and TRBJ2-1; no reliable D call. This CDR3 spans 14 amino acids. Per the germline V gene, CDR1 is LGHDT and CDR2 is YNNKEL (reference sequence). Trimming removed 1 base at V and 9 bases at J, with 13 bases between. CDR3 coding DNA: TGTGCCAGCAGCCAAGTGGCCGAGATGGGTGAGCAGTTCTTC. Protein sequence: CASSQVAEMGEQFF.

The gene calls are TRBV18 and TRBJ2-7, with a weak D call TRBD2 (5 bases). The CDR3 is made up of 14 amino acids. V shed 3 bases and J shed 5 bases, with 14 bases lying between them. Germline V gene lookup returns CDR1 KGHSH and CDR2 LQKENI. Here the CDR3 DNA reads TGTGCCAGCTCACCCTCGGGGAATTGGAACGAGCAGTACTTC. It encodes CASSPSGNWNEQYF.

This clonotype was recorded a few times. This rearrangement joins TRBV29-1 to TRBJ2-7; D may be TRBD1 (5 bases). Germline-derived CDR1 and CDR2 are SQVTM and ANQGSEA. CDR3 size: 16 residues. V was clipped by 6 bases and J by 1 base, with 22 bases between them. CDR3 sequence reads: CSVGPSVSAGSYEQYF. CDR3 DNA sequence: TGCAGCGTGGGCCCGTCGGTGTCGGCAGGGTCCTACGAGCAGTACTTC.

This clonotype was observed many times. In DNA form, the CDR3 reads TGCAGCGCCAGGACAGGGGGACGTACAGATACGCAGTATTTT. Translating it yields CSARTGGRTDTQYF. This chain joins TRBV29-1 and TRBJ2-3; 10 bases fit TRBD1. In germline, CDR1 is SQVTM, CDR2 ANQGSEA. With V trimmed by 7 bases and J by 3 bases, 7 bases remained unmatched. CDR3 length: 14 amino acids.

V gene TRBV28 combines with J gene TRBJ2-7, with 9 bases lining up with TRBD1. The CDR3 contains 15 residues. Trimming removed 5 bases from V and 5 bases from J; junction bases left unmatched: 10. Germline V CDR1 and CDR2: MDHEN, SYDVKM. The CDR3 nucleotides are TGTGCCAGCAGTAAACCGGGACAGGGTGTCCACGAGCAGTACTTC. Protein: CASSKPGQGVHEQYF.

This clonotype was counted between two and nine times. The chain combines TRBV4-3 with TRBJ1-1, with 11 nucleotides matching TRBD1. Germline assignment: CDR1 LGHNA and CDR2 YSLEER. This CDR3 spans 17 amino acids. V was pared by 0 bases and J by 7 bases, with 10 bases of the junction left unmatched. This CDR3 reads CASSQDPWTGGSSEAFF. CDR3 coding DNA: TGCGCCAGCAGCCAAGATCCTTGGACAGGGGGCTCGAGTGAAGCTTTCTTT.

There are many counts of this clonotype. J is TRBJ2-3 and V is TRBV4-3; possibly TRBD1 for D (5 bases). The CDR3 has 16 amino acids. V was trimmed by 0 bases and J by 0 bases, leaving 10 bases between them. Germline V gene lookup returns CDR1 LGHNA and CDR2 YSLEER. DNA of the CDR3: TGCGCCAGCAGCCAAGATCAGGGATTTAGCACAGATACGCAGTATTTT. This gives the protein CASSQDQGFSTDTQYF.

This chain connects TRBV15 to TRBJ2-7; possible D gene TRBD1, 5 bases. Trimming stripped 4 bases from V and 2 bases from J, with 12 bases between. This CDR3 comprises 14 residues. CDR1 is LNHNV, CDR2 YYDKDF, per germline (reference sequence). CDR3 coding DNA: TGTGCCACCAGCATAGGGGCACCAACCTACGAGCAGTACTTC. Translation: CATSIGAPTYEQYF.

This clonotype was counted a few times. The J gene is TRBJ2-3, the V gene TRBV24-1; no firm D call. Germline V gene sequence: CDR1 KGHDR, CDR2 SFDVKD. V was cut by 3 bases and J by 2 bases, with 11 bases left in between. This CDR3 is 15 amino acids long. DNA of the CDR3: TGTGCCACCAGTGATGAGGACGGAGCCACAGATACGCAGTATTTT. Amino acid sequence: CATSDEDGATDTQYF.

This clonotype was detected many times. The chain combines TRBV12-3 or TRBV12-4 with TRBJ2-1, with 11 bases fitting TRBD1. The CDR3 spans 15 residues. V lost 6 bases, J lost 8 bases, and 9 bases stayed unmatched. Here the CDR3 DNA reads TGTGCCAGCAGCAGACCGGGACAGGGGGTCGATGAGCAGTTCTTC. This sequence encodes CASSRPGQGVDEQFF.

The chain links TRBV20-1 to TRBJ2-6, with no clear D. Trimming shortened V by 3 bases and J by 4 bases, and 13 bases separated the two germline ends. Germline values: CDR1 DFQATT, CDR2 SNEGSKA (reference sequence). The CDR3 is made up of 15 amino acids. The CDR3 DNA is TGCAGTGCTAGCAAAGGCCTCTCGGGGGCCAACGTCCTGACTTTC. It translates to CSASKGLSGANVLTF.

This clonotype was observed a handful of times. The chain combines TRBV6-5 with TRBJ2-7, with a possible D match to TRBD1 (6 bases). The CDR3 is 13 residues long. Trimming removed 4 bases at V and 7 bases at J, with 14 bases between. The germline V gene has CDR1 MNHEY and CDR2 SVGAGI. The CDR3 sequence: CASSSTGTGEQYF. The DNA for the CDR3 is TGTGCCAGCAGTTCCACAGGGACGGGTGAGCAGTACTTC.

This clonotype has a handful of counts. The J gene is TRBJ2-3, the V gene TRBV6-1, with 7 bases identical to TRBD2. Germline-derived CDR1 and CDR2 are MNHNS and SASEGT. The CDR3 is 12 residues long. V dropped 4 bases and J dropped 8; count of bases not matched to a gene: 3. This CDR3 is CASSVGGVTQYF. The CDR3, as DNA: TGTGCCAGCAGTGTGGGGGGGGTTACGCAGTATTTT.

There are a few counts of this clonotype. The genes are TRBV4-3 and TRBJ1-1; D uncertain. The CDR3 has 16 amino acids. V was trimmed by 0 bases and J by 0 bases, leaving 11 bases between them. Germline CDR1 is LGHNA and CDR2 is YSLEER. CDR3 in amino acids: CASSQDRNKMNTEAFF. CDR3 sequence (DNA): TGCGCCAGCAGCCAAGATCGAAACAAGATGAACACTGAAGCTTTCTTT.

The chain uses TRBV4-2 and TRBJ2-5; 9 bases line up with TRBD2. The J segment lost 2 bases and the V segment lost 3 bases, leaving 4 bases of the junction unmatched. This CDR3 has 15 amino acids. The germline V gene has CDR1 LGHNA and CDR2 YNFKEQ. CDR3: CASSHSSGVQETQYF. CDR3 sequence (DNA): TGTGCCAGCAGCCATTCTAGCGGGGTTCAAGAGACCCAGTACTTC.

V usage is TRBV5-6 and J usage is TRBJ2-2; 7 bases are shared with TRBD1. The junction had 12 bases not matched to a gene; V was cut back by 1 base and J by 0 bases. Looked up from germline, CDR1 is SGHDT and CDR2 is YYEEEE. CDR3 length equals 19 residues. CDR3 sequence (DNA): TGTGCCAGCAGCTTGAGGTCGACGGGACAGCGTTCGAACACCGGGGAGCTGTTTTTT. Translation: CASSLRSTGQRSNTGELFF.

This clonotype appeared a few times. The V call is TRBV5-1, the J call TRBJ2-2; TRBD2 agrees at 11 bases. The CDR3 is made up of 17 amino acids. V shed 4 bases and J 4 bases; nucleotides not matched to a gene: 9. Per germline, CDR1 SGHRS and CDR2 YFSETQ. In DNA, the CDR3 is TGCGCCAGCAGCCCGTCCCCTAGCGGGGGGACCACCGGGGAGCTGTTTTTT. This encodes CASSPSPSGGTTGELFF.

A few counts support this clonotype. The rearrangement uses TRBV5-1 and TRBJ2-5, with a weak D call TRBD2 (5 bases). The CDR3 consists of 15 residues. Per the germline V gene, CDR1 is SGHRS and CDR2 is YFSETQ. The V and J ends lost 4 bases and 3 bases respectively, with 16 bases between them. CDR3 in amino acids: CASSPTGMQKETQYF. In DNA, the CDR3 is TGCGCCAGCAGCCCGACGGGGATGCAAAAAGAGACCCAGTACTTC.

The chain links TRBV4-1 to TRBJ2-7, with TRBD1 matching over 8 bases. Germline trimming cut 1 base from V and 2 bases from J; bases unmatched to any gene: 4. CDR3 length equals 15 residues. Germline V CDR1 and CDR2: MGHRA, YSYEKL. The CDR3 protein is CASSQVGTGPYEQYF. DNA for the CDR3: TGCGCCAGCAGCCAAGTGGGGACAGGACCCTACGAGCAGTACTTC.

This clonotype was seen at least ten times. This chain links TRBV4-3 with TRBJ2-3; D is unclear. The CDR3 has 13 residues. Trimming left V 4 bases short and J 3 bases short, with 8 bases between. CDR1 is LGHNA, CDR2 YSLEER, per germline. The CDR3: CASSPQRTDTQYF. In nucleotides, the CDR3 is TGCGCCAGCAGCCCACAGAGGACAGATACGCAGTATTTT.

This clonotype was picked up many times. This chain links TRBV11-2 with TRBJ2-2, with TRBD1 identical over 8 bases. The V gene's germline CDR1 is SGHAT and CDR2 FQNNGV. J gave up 5 bases and V 5 bases, and 10 bases lay outside the gene matches. This CDR3 region has 16 residues. Written as DNA, the CDR3 is TGTGCCAGCAGCATAAGACAGGGGTTGGGTACCGGGGAGCTGTTTTTT. It is translated as CASSIRQGLGTGELFF.

This clonotype has just a few counts. The chain links TRBV5-1 to TRBJ2-7; possibly TRBD1 for D (6 bases). Germline V gene sequence: CDR1 SGHRS, CDR2 YFSETQ. This CDR3 has 16 residues. V lost 4 bases and J lost 2, with 19 bases in between. In DNA form, the CDR3 reads TGCGCCAGCAGCCCCCTACAGGGACGAACCCCCTACGAGCAGTACTTC. It is translated as CASSPLQGRTPYEQYF.

The chain links TRBV6-4 to TRBJ2-7, with 11 nucleotides matching TRBD2. The germline CDR1 and CDR2 sequences are MRHNA and SNTAGT. This CDR3 region has 14 residues. J lost 6 bases, V lost 3 bases, and 4 bases had no gene match. The CDR3, as DNA: TGTGCCAGCAGTGAAACTAGCGGGAGATCCGAGCAGTACTTC. Protein: CASSETSGRSEQYF.

The chain links TRBV3-1 to TRBJ2-7; the match to TRBD1 covers 9 bases. V gave up 3 bases and J gave up 3 bases; unmatched junction bases: 6. The germline V gene has CDR1 LGHDT and CDR2 YNNKEL (reference sequence). CDR3 length equals 15 residues. CDR3 DNA: TGTGCCAGCAGCCACCCCGGGACAGGGATCTACGAGCAGTACTTC. Its translation: CASSHPGTGIYEQYF.

This clonotype appeared many times. The V and J genes are TRBV7-6 and TRBJ2-1; 9 bases are shared with TRBD1. After removal of 5 bases from V and 7 bases from J, the junction contained 15 bases not matched to a gene. The CDR3 spans 17 residues. The germline V gene encodes CDR1 SGHVS and CDR2 FNYEAQ. The CDR3 nucleotides read TGTGCCAGCAGCCAAAATACAAGACAGGGGGAGGAAAATGAGCAGTTCTTC. Its protein is CASSQNTRQGEENEQFF.

This clonotype has more than one count but fewer than ten. The V call is TRBV15, the J call TRBJ1-6, with a tentative D call TRBD1 (6 bases). The CDR3 extends over 15 amino acids. The V end was cut by 3 bases, the J end by 7 bases, with 13 bases between. The germline V gene has CDR1 LNHNV and CDR2 YYDKDF (reference sequence). The CDR3 nucleotides are TGTGCCACCAGCAGCCGACAGGCGCTGAATTCACCCCTCCACTTT. Protein: CATSSRQALNSPLHF.